What follows are 4 T cell receptor beta chains derived from one specimen sequenced in a study of T cells in Graves' hyperthyroidism and ophthalmopathy. TCR beta CDR3 sequences were amplified from RNA transcripts. TCR CDR3 underwent first-round RT-PCR with the HTBI primer set. Each CDR3 protein is one row after TCRdb ran MiXCR on the multiplex PCR reads. The table lists a few hundred thousand distinct CDR3 sequences, just over 45% of them singletons. Sequences were obtained from peripheral blood or thyroid tissue (not recorded which). The source is a woman between 18 and 30 years old with Graves' hyperthyroidism.

Points on this clonotype: A junction boundary mismatches the germline segment, possibly from a read error. V gene TRBV7-8 combines with J gene TRBJ2-7; TRBD1 aligns across 7 bases. There are 14 residues in the CDR3. Germline lookup yields CDR1 SGHVS and CDR2 FQNEAQ. CDR3 DNA: TGTGCCAGCAGCGACAGGGCGGACACCGGGGAGCTGTACTTC. This translates into CASSDRADTGELYF.

The CDR3 DNA is TGCAGCCAAGGGCAGGGGGCCACTGGTAATGAAAAACTGTTTTTT. Translation: CSQGQGATGNEKLFF. The gene calls are TRBV29-1 and TRBJ1-4; 8 bases fit TRBD1. CDR3 length equals 15 residues. V was clipped by 8 bases and J by 4 bases; unmatched bases: 12. Looked up from germline, CDR1 is SQVTM and CDR2 is ANQGSEA. Together with reference TRBV29-1 and TRBJ1-4, the CDR3 gives the full variable domain: SAVISQKPSRDICQRGTSLTIQCQVDSQVTMMFWYRQQPGQSLTLIATANQGSEATYESGFVIDKFPISRPNLTFSTLTVSNMSPEDSSIYLCSQGQGATGNEKLFFGSGTQLSVL.

This clonotype was counted ten times or more. The chain carries TRBV12-3 or TRBV12-4 and TRBJ2-7; 14 positions match TRBD2. Losses at the gene ends were 6 bases for V and 3 bases for J; bases not matched to a gene: 10. The CDR3 is 17 residues long. The CDR3: CASRGGTSGRFGYEQYF. The CDR3 DNA reads as TGTGCCAGCAGAGGCGGGACTAGCGGGAGATTCGGCTACGAGCAGTACTTC.

The J gene is TRBJ2-1, the V gene TRBV7-6; no clear D gene. Per germline, CDR1 SGHVS and CDR2 FNYEAQ. Trimming took 0 bases from V and 6 from J, leaving 9 bases between them. This CDR3 region has 14 residues. The CDR3 spells CASSLAGDGNEQFF. CDR3 coding DNA: TGTGCCAGCAGCTTAGCTGGGGATGGCAATGAGCAGTTCTTC.